This is a list of T cell receptor beta chains from one sample in a study of identical twins. TCRdb recomputed calls from the 5' RACE reads with MiXCR, one row per CDR3 protein. The sample contains hundreds of thousands of distinct CDR3 sequences, around 12% of which appear only once. Another study also made use of these data, one on yellow fever vaccine responses in identical twins.

Input material: CD8+ T cells sorted from blood. The receptors stem from a woman aged 18-30 years in good health. Both conserved end residues are part of each CDR3. D genes are given only for firm matches. A row's size may be missing; if present it is once, few, many or a size class.

clone size	D gene	V gene	J gene	CDR3 DNA	CDR3 protein
NA	NA	TRBV29-1	TRBJ2-7	TGCAGCGCTCTCGGTGGGCCCTCCTACGAGCAGTACTTC	CSALGGPSYEQYF
few	NA	TRBV27	TRBJ2-5	TGTGCCAGCAGTTATGTTAGCGGAGGTGGGGGAAAGACCCAGTACTTC	CASSYVSGGGGKTQYF
NA	NA	TRBV18	TRBJ2-4	TGTGCCAGCTCACTTGATTCGGAAAACATTCAGTACTTC	CASSLDSENIQYF
NA	TRBD1	TRBV4-1	TRBJ1-5	TGCGCCAGCAGCCAAATGGACAGGGGAGAGCCCCAGCATTTT	CASSQMDRGEPQHF
NA	NA	TRBV4-1	TRBJ2-1	TGCGCCAGCAGCCAAGATCGGGGACTGAGCAATGAGCAGTTCTTC	CASSQDRGLSNEQFF
few	TRBD1	TRBV20-1	TRBJ2-1	TGCAGTGCCCGCAGGTTCGGGACAGGGAACGGCAATGAGCAGTTCTTC	CSARRFGTGNGNEQFF
many	TRBD2	TRBV4-2	TRBJ2-1	TGTGCCAGCAGCCAAACTAGCGGGTCTTACAATGAGCAGTTCTTC	CASSQTSGSYNEQFF
few	TRBD2	TRBV29-1	TRBJ2-1	TGCAGCGTTGAGTATAGGTCTAGCGGGAGCGATGAGCAGTTCTTC	CSVEYRSSGSDEQFF
few	NA	TRBV6-4	TRBJ2-2	TGTGCCAGCCCCAGGGGGGGGAACACCGGGGAGCTGTTTTTT	CASPRGGNTGELFF
many	TRBD1	TRBV5-1	TRBJ2-1	TGCGCCAGCAGGTCCGGGACAGGGGGTTTGGATGAGCAGTTCTTC	CASRSGTGGLDEQFF
NA	TRBD2	TRBV3-1	TRBJ2-2	TGTGCCAGCAGCCCGGGACTAGCGGGGGTCACCGGGGAGCTGTTTTTT	CASSPGLAGVTGELFF
NA	NA	TRBV24-1	TRBJ2-1	TGTGCCACCAGTGCTACCGGGACTTTTCACTCCTACAATGAGCAGTTCTTC	CATSATGTFHSYNEQFF
NA	TRBD1	TRBV10-3	TRBJ2-3	TGTGCCATCAGTGGCAGGACAGGGGGATCAGATACGCAGTATTTT	CAISGRTGGSDTQYF
NA	TRBD1	TRBV12-3/TRBV12-4	TRBJ2-5	TGTGCCAGCAGTTTAGCCCCCAGACAGGGTTCAGAGACCCAGTACTTC	CASSLAPRQGSETQYF
NA	TRBD2	TRBV5-1	TRBJ2-1	TGCGCCAGCAGCTCTCTGGGGCGGGGGGGCGATGAGCAGTTCTTC	CASSSLGRGGDEQFF
many	NA	TRBV3-1	TRBJ1-1	TGTGCCAGCAGCGGGACGAGGGGCACTGAAGCTTTCTTT	CASSGTRGTEAFF
NA	TRBD2	TRBV28	TRBJ2-7	TGTGCCAGCAGTTTTCTACTAGCGGGAGGCCGTGACGAGCAGTACTTC	CASSFLLAGGRDEQYF
NA	NA	TRBV6-1	TRBJ2-1	TGTGCCAGCACTCCTGGACGGAGCTCCTACAATGAGCAGTTCTTC	CASTPGRSSYNEQFF
few	TRBD2	TRBV2	TRBJ2-1	TGTGCCAGCGGTCGTCTTGCGGGAGGGCCTAACAATGAGCAGTTCTTC	CASGRLAGGPNNEQFF
few	NA	TRBV7-6	TRBJ2-3	TGTGCCAGCAGCTTATCTGCGGGGTCCACAGATACGCAGTATTTT	CASSLSAGSTDTQYF
many	NA	TRBV12-3/TRBV12-4	TRBJ2-7	TGTGCCAGCAGTTTTGGGGGAAGGGCCTACGAGCAGTACTTC	CASSFGGRAYEQYF
many	NA	TRBV12-5	TRBJ2-1	TGTGCTAGTGGTTTCGGCAGTCTACCCTACAATGAGCAGTTCTTC	CASGFGSLPYNEQFF
few	TRBD1	TRBV9	TRBJ2-7	TGTGCCAGCAGCCCGGGAACAGGGGTACACGAGCAGTACTTC	CASSPGTGVHEQYF
NA	NA	TRBV28	TRBJ1-5	TGTGCCAGCAGTTTAGCGTCGGGATATAGCAATCAGCCCCAGCATTTT	CASSLASGYSNQPQHF
NA	NA	TRBV6-1	TRBJ2-1	TGTGCCAGCAGGAACAGTGACTCCTACAATGAGCAGTTCTTC	CASRNSDSYNEQFF
NA	TRBD2	TRBV5-4	TRBJ2-1	TGTGCCAGCAGCTTGGAGGGTTACCAACGACTAGCGGGATCCTACAATGAGCAGTTCTTC	CASSLEGYQRLAGSYNEQFF
few	TRBD1	TRBV29-1	TRBJ2-1	TGCAGCGTTGAAGAGGGGGGACAGGGGTCCTACAATGAGCAGTTCTTC	CSVEEGGQGSYNEQFF
NA	NA	TRBV29-1	TRBJ2-5	TGCAGCGTTGAAGATTTCGGGGGGACAGAAGAGACCCAGTACTTC	CSVEDFGGTEETQYF
NA	NA	TRBV11-3	TRBJ2-3	TGTGCCAGCAGCCACGCAGGAGATACGCAGTATTTT	CASSHAGDTQYF
few	NA	TRBV3-1	TRBJ1-4	TGTGCCAGCAGCCAGGATACCGGGCCCATGGGAAAACTGTTTTTT	CASSQDTGPMGKLFF
NA	TRBD2	TRBV29-1	TRBJ2-1	TGCAGCGTTGCAGCGGGGGGTTTCAGCTCCTACAATGAGCAGTTCTTC	CSVAAGGFSSYNEQFF
few	NA	TRBV12-3/TRBV12-4	TRBJ2-1	TGTGCCAGCAGTTTAGGCAGATCGGATGAGCAGTTCTTC	CASSLGRSDEQFF
few	TRBD1	TRBV7-9	TRBJ1-2	TGTGCCAGCAGCACCGGGACAGGGTTGGTTGGCTACACCTTC	CASSTGTGLVGYTF
NA	TRBD1	TRBV6-1	TRBJ2-2	TGTGCCAGCAGAACCGGGACAGATACCGCCGGGGAGCTGTTTTTT	CASRTGTDTAGELFF
few	TRBD1	TRBV4-1	TRBJ1-1	TGCGCCAGCAGCCGTATTACAGGGGCGAACACTGAAGCTTTCTTT	CASSRITGANTEAFF
few	TRBD1	TRBV4-1	TRBJ2-5	TGCGCCAGCAGCCAAGAAGATCGGGCAGGGGGTGAGACCCAGTACTTC	CASSQEDRAGGETQYF
many	NA	TRBV5-1	TRBJ1-1	TGCGCCAGCAGCCCCCGCCAGGGATGGACTGAAGCTTTCTTT	CASSPRQGWTEAFF
many	TRBD1	TRBV12-3/TRBV12-4	TRBJ2-1	TGTGCCAGCAGTTACAGGGGGCTGGATGAGCAGTTCTTC	CASSYRGLDEQFF
few	NA	TRBV12-3/TRBV12-4	TRBJ1-5	TGTGCCAGCAGTTCACCTGGGGCAAGCCAGCCCCAGCATTTT	CASSSPGASQPQHF
NA	NA	TRBV27	TRBJ1-6	TGTGCCAGCAGTTTAGGGCCCATAGGCAATTCACCCCTCCACTTT	CASSLGPIGNSPLHF
NA	TRBD1	TRBV13	TRBJ2-7	TGTGCCAGCAGCAGCAGGGACAGGGTGAACGACGAGCAGTACTTC	CASSSRDRVNDEQYF
NA	TRBD2	TRBV2	TRBJ2-7	TGTGCCAGCAGTGAGGGGGCGTCGGTGGGCGGGAGGTTTTACGAGCAGTACTTC	CASSEGASVGGRFYEQYF
NA	NA	TRBV20-1	TRBJ1-4	TGCAGTGCTAGCCCCGACAGACCCGCAACTAATGAAAAACTGTTTTTT	CSASPDRPATNEKLFF
NA	TRBD1	TRBV9	TRBJ2-7	TGTGCCAGCAGCCCTCACCCCGGACAGGGCCCCGAGCAGTACTTC	CASSPHPGQGPEQYF
NA	NA	TRBV29-1	TRBJ2-1	TGCAGCGGTGACGGGGGCTCCTACAATGAGCAGTTCTTC	CSGDGGSYNEQFF
few	NA	TRBV6-2/TRBV6-3	TRBJ2-1	TGTGCCAGCAGTTACGCTAAAAATGAGCAGTTCTTC	CASSYAKNEQFF
NA	TRBD1	TRBV25-1	TRBJ2-7	TGTGCCAGCATTTGGGACAGGGGGCGTGAATTGACCGAGCAGTACTTC	CASIWDRGRELTEQYF
NA	NA	TRBV6-5	TRBJ2-3	TGTGCCAGCAGTTTGGGTATAAGCACAGATACGCAGTATTTT	CASSLGISTDTQYF